A selection of T cell receptor beta chains follows, all from one sample in a study of response to subunit inactivated influenza vaccine. TCRdb ran MiXCR on the RT-PCR reads and lists one entry per CDR3 protein. The sample consists of 600,000 to 850,000 distinct CDR3 sequences, 14% of them appearing once. The input for sequencing was PBMCs from blood, taken around 15 days before vaccination. All receptors come from a middle-aged man who received an inactivated influenza vaccine. Each CDR3 is given with its conserved first and last residue. D genes are given only for firm matches. Size tells how often a clone was seen (once, few, many) or the class of an expanded clone, and some rows leave it out.

v_call: TRBV7-3
clone_size: few
j_call: TRBJ2-2
d_call: TRBD1
cdr3_nt: TGTGCCAGCAGCTCTGTAGGACAGGGCGAGCTGTTTTTT
cdr3_aa: CASSSVGQGELFF

v_call: TRBV12-3/TRBV12-4
clone_size: few
j_call: TRBJ2-5
d_call: TRBD1
cdr3_nt: TGTGCCAGCAGCTCGACAGGGGTACAGACCCAGTACTTC
cdr3_aa: CASSSTGVQTQYF

v_call: TRBV19
clone_size: NA
j_call: TRBJ1-5
d_call: NA
cdr3_nt: TGTGCCAGTAGTACGCAAACTGATAGCAATCAGCCCCAGCATTTT
cdr3_aa: CASSTQTDSNQPQHF

v_call: TRBV4-3
clone_size: NA
j_call: TRBJ1-2
d_call: NA
cdr3_nt: TGCGCCAGCAGCCAAAAAACAGGGTTCGGCTACACCTTC
cdr3_aa: CASSQKTGFGYTF

v_call: TRBV5-6
clone_size: many
j_call: TRBJ2-2
d_call: NA
cdr3_nt: TGTGCCAGCAGCTTGGACCAAGGGGGAACCGGGGAGCTGTTTTTT
cdr3_aa: CASSLDQGGTGELFF

v_call: TRBV3-1
clone_size: NA
j_call: TRBJ1-4
d_call: NA
cdr3_nt: TGTGCCAGCAGCCAAGAGTCCGTAAAAAACGAAAAACTGTTTTTT
cdr3_aa: CASSQESVKNEKLFF

v_call: TRBV5-1
clone_size: NA
j_call: TRBJ2-5
d_call: NA
cdr3_nt: TGCGCCAGCAGCGGTACCGGGACACTTCAAGAGACCCAGTACTTC
cdr3_aa: CASSGTGTLQETQYF

v_call: TRBV7-2
clone_size: NA
j_call: TRBJ2-1
d_call: TRBD2
cdr3_nt: TGTGCCAGCAGCTTATCTAGCGGGGGGGATGAGCAGTTCTTC
cdr3_aa: CASSLSSGGDEQFF

v_call: TRBV12-3/TRBV12-4
clone_size: few
j_call: TRBJ1-3
d_call: NA
cdr3_nt: TGTGCCAGCAGTACCCGACCACCCTCTGGAAACACCATATATTTT
cdr3_aa: CASSTRPPSGNTIYF

v_call: TRBV2
clone_size: once
j_call: TRBJ2-7
d_call: TRBD1
cdr3_nt: TGTGCCAACCGACAGGGGAACGAGCAGTACTTC
cdr3_aa: CANRQGNEQYF

v_call: TRBV4-3
clone_size: few
j_call: TRBJ2-1
d_call: NA
cdr3_nt: TGCGCCAGCAGCCAAGATTCGAAATACAATGAGCAGTTCTTC
cdr3_aa: CASSQDSKYNEQFF

v_call: TRBV11-2
clone_size: NA
j_call: TRBJ2-7
d_call: NA
cdr3_nt: TGTGCCAGCAGCTTTTTACGGGACTTAACTACCTACGAGCAGTACTTC
cdr3_aa: CASSFLRDLTTYEQYF

v_call: TRBV27
clone_size: few
j_call: TRBJ2-2
d_call: TRBD2
cdr3_nt: TGTGCCAGCAGTTTATCGGGGGGACTAGCAAACCCCGGGGAGCTGTTTTTT
cdr3_aa: CASSLSGGLANPGELFF

v_call: TRBV7-2
clone_size: NA
j_call: TRBJ2-1
d_call: NA
cdr3_nt: TGTGCCAGCAGCTGGACTACTTACAATGAGCAGTTCTTC
cdr3_aa: CASSWTTYNEQFF

v_call: TRBV4-3
clone_size: NA
j_call: TRBJ1-5
d_call: NA
cdr3_nt: TGCGCCAGCAGCCAAGAAAGGACTAGCAATCAGCCCCAGCATTTT
cdr3_aa: CASSQERTSNQPQHF

v_call: TRBV4-1
clone_size: NA
j_call: TRBJ1-2
d_call: NA
cdr3_nt: TGCGCCAGCAGCCAAGCTCGCGGGAATAACTATGGCTACACCTTC
cdr3_aa: CASSQARGNNYGYTF

v_call: TRBV6-4
clone_size: few
j_call: TRBJ2-6
d_call: TRBD1
cdr3_nt: TGTGCCAGCAGTGAAGGGACAGCTGGGGCCAACGTCCTGACTTTC
cdr3_aa: CASSEGTAGANVLTF

v_call: TRBV19
clone_size: NA
j_call: TRBJ2-7
d_call: NA
cdr3_nt: TGTGCCAGTAGTATAGATCAGGGGATGGCCTACGAGCAGTACTTC
cdr3_aa: CASSIDQGMAYEQYF

v_call: TRBV4-1
clone_size: few
j_call: TRBJ1-1
d_call: TRBD1
cdr3_nt: TGCGCCAGCAGCCCCCAACAAAGGGGGACAGGGAAAACTGAAGCTTTCTTT
cdr3_aa: CASSPQQRGTGKTEAFF

v_call: TRBV5-1
clone_size: NA
j_call: TRBJ2-6
d_call: NA
cdr3_nt: TGCGCCAGCAGGGTTCCCGTCGGAGGAGGCTCTGGGGCCAACGTCCTGACTTTC
cdr3_aa: CASRVPVGGGSGANVLTF

v_call: TRBV7-6
clone_size: few
j_call: TRBJ2-3
d_call: TRBD1
cdr3_nt: TGTGCCAGCAGCTTAAGGGACAGGGCGACAGATACGCAGTATTTT
cdr3_aa: CASSLRDRATDTQYF

v_call: TRBV24-1
clone_size: many
j_call: TRBJ2-5
d_call: TRBD1
cdr3_nt: TGTGCCACCAGTGACCTCGACAGGGACGTGGCCCAGTACTTC
cdr3_aa: CATSDLDRDVAQYF

v_call: TRBV7-9
clone_size: many
j_call: TRBJ1-5
d_call: NA
cdr3_nt: TGTGCCAGCAGCGGAAAGAATCCCGGGGAGCCCCAGCATTTT
cdr3_aa: CASSGKNPGEPQHF

v_call: TRBV27
clone_size: few
j_call: TRBJ2-3
d_call: NA
cdr3_nt: TGTGCCAGCAGTTTAGGGAGGGGGACGATCACAGATACGCAGTATTTT
cdr3_aa: CASSLGRGTITDTQYF

v_call: TRBV15
clone_size: NA
j_call: TRBJ2-4
d_call: TRBD2
cdr3_nt: TGTGCCACCAGCAGCGGGGGAGGGGTTGGGTACTTC
cdr3_aa: CATSSGGGVGYF

v_call: TRBV30
clone_size: NA
j_call: TRBJ2-1
d_call: TRBD1
cdr3_nt: TGTGCCTGGAGTAGGACACAGGGGCTTGAGCAGTTCTTC
cdr3_aa: CAWSRTQGLEQFF

v_call: TRBV7-9
clone_size: NA
j_call: TRBJ2-1
d_call: NA
cdr3_nt: TGTGCCAGCAGCTTAGCGTTAGGACAGTGGGGCAATGAGCAGTTCTTC
cdr3_aa: CASSLALGQWGNEQFF

v_call: TRBV7-3
clone_size: NA
j_call: TRBJ2-1
d_call: NA
cdr3_nt: TGTGCCAGCAGCTTAGGAACCTCGCGCGGGTACAATGAGCAGTTCTTC
cdr3_aa: CASSLGTSRGYNEQFF

v_call: TRBV10-3
clone_size: NA
j_call: TRBJ2-2
d_call: NA
cdr3_nt: TGTGCCATCAGTGAGAATAGATTGAACACCGGGGAGCTGTTTTTT
cdr3_aa: CAISENRLNTGELFF

v_call: TRBV4-1
clone_size: few
j_call: TRBJ1-2
d_call: NA
cdr3_nt: TGCGCCAGCAGCCAAAACCTCCCCGCAGACTATGGCTACACCTTC
cdr3_aa: CASSQNLPADYGYTF

v_call: TRBV3-1
clone_size: NA
j_call: TRBJ2-7
d_call: TRBD1
cdr3_nt: TGTGCCATCAGCCAAGGCCCGGGACAGGCCACCTACGAGCAGTACTTC
cdr3_aa: CAISQGPGQATYEQYF